This entry features one T cell receptor (beta chain) sequence. V lost 3 bases and J lost 8, with 14 bases in between. The CDR3 has 15 residues. Germline V CDR1 and CDR2: KGHSH, LQKENI. This sample is drawn from a study of blood T cell repertoires in COVID-19. Study-wide background: In each case, the material was cDNA or gDNA derived from T cells, B-cell-depleted T cells, or PBMCs.

Produced via immunoSEQ multiplex PCR; TCRdb's table is partial and in-frame only. In the table there are about 220,000 clones, approximately 81% of which are singletons. The source of this sequence is a man in his fifties or sixties who had recovered from COVID-19. The chain combines TRBV18 with TRBJ1-6; tentative D call: TRBD1 (6 bases). Sequenced material: peripheral blood. Here the CDR3 reads CASSPAGGLDSPLHF. The CDR3 nucleotides are TGTGCCAGCTCACCGGCGGGGGGGCTTGATTCACCCCTCCACTTT.